A selection of T cell receptor beta chains follows, all from one sample in a study of blood T cell repertoires in COVID-19. Produced via immunoSEQ multiplex PCR; TCRdb's table is partial and in-frame only. In the table there are approximately 340,000 clones, around 88% of which are singletons. The specimen sequenced was peripheral blood. These receptors were taken from a man aged 25 to 40 with active or convalescent COVID-19. CDR3s include the opening cysteine and the closing phenylalanine or tryptophan. The D gene is left open where the match is weak. Clone size is shown for a subset of rows, as once, few, many or a class of expanded clone.

clone size,J gene,V gene,D gene,CDR3 protein,CDR3 DNA
NA,TRBJ2-2,TRBV6-5,NA,CASSHGDTGELFF,TGTGCCAGCAGCCACGGGGACACCGGGGAGCTGTTTTTT
NA,TRBJ2-7,TRBV9,TRBD1,CASSAGQVPYEQYF,TGTGCCAGCAGCGCCGGACAGGTACCGTACGAGCAGTACTTC
NA,TRBJ2-7,TRBV28,NA,CASSPLGGLTSYEQYF,TGTGCCAGCAGCCCCCTCGGCGGGCTGACGTCCTACGAGCAGTACTTC
few,TRBJ2-1,TRBV28,TRBD2,CASSSQTSGQYNEQFF,TGTGCCAGCAGTTCCCAGACTAGCGGGCAATACAATGAGCAGTTCTTC
NA,TRBJ2-4,TRBV4-1,NA,CASSQGAGTKNIQYF,TGCGCCAGCAGCCAAGGTGCGGGTACCAAAAACATTCAGTACTTC
NA,TRBJ1-6,TRBV7-2,NA,CASSLAGPGDSPLHF,TGTGCCAGCAGCTTAGCAGGGCCGGGGGATTCACCCCTCCACTTT
NA,TRBJ1-6,TRBV7-2,TRBD1,CASSSRDRITLSPLHF,TGTGCCAGCAGCTCCCGGGACAGGATTACTTTATCACCCCTCCACTTT
once,TRBJ2-2,TRBV19,NA,CASSIKFAGARIVGTGELFF,TGTGCCAGTAGTATAAAGTTTGCGGGGGCCAGGATCGTTGGCACCGGGGAGCTGTTTTTT
NA,TRBJ1-1,TRBV5-1,NA,CASSLGDTNTEAFF,TGCGCCAGCAGCTTGGGGGACACGAACACTGAAGCTTTCTTT
NA,TRBJ2-1,TRBV19,TRBD2,CASSPGLAGGRNNEQFF,TGTGCCAGTAGTCCTGGACTAGCGGGAGGGCGGAACAATGAGCAGTTCTTC
NA,TRBJ2-7,TRBV6-4,TRBD2,CASNQTSGRFYEQYF,TGTGCCAGCAACCAGACTAGCGGGAGGTTCTACGAGCAGTACTTC
once,TRBJ2-1,TRBV11-2,TRBD2,CASSSNRGTSGRRFF,TGTGCCAGCAGCTCCAACCGTGGGACTAGCGGGAGGAGGTTCTTC
once,TRBJ1-5,TRBV20-1,NA,CSASRQGPYPNQPQHF,TGCAGTGCTAGTCGTCAGGGCCCCTACCCAAATCAGCCCCAGCATTTT
NA,TRBJ1-4,TRBV18,TRBD1,CASSPGGGGEKLFF,TGTGCCAGCTCTCCGGGAGGGGGCGGTGAAAAACTGTTTTTT
NA,TRBJ1-2,TRBV7-2,TRBD1,CASSTRDSRGYTF,TGTGCCAGCAGCACCCGGGACAGCCGTGGCTACACCTTC
NA,TRBJ2-5,TRBV7-3,NA,CASSLEAEETQYF,TGTGCCAGCAGCTTAGAAGCGGAAGAGACCCAGTACTTC
NA,TRBJ1-1,TRBV18,NA,CASSPSRTEAFF,TGTGCCAGCTCACCTTCCCGCACTGAAGCTTTCTTT
NA,TRBJ2-6,TRBV19,NA,CASTLKSWPRYSGANVLTF,TGTGCCAGTACCTTGAAAAGTTGGCCCAGATACTCTGGGGCCAACGTCCTGACTTTC
NA,TRBJ1-5,TRBV4-1,NA,CASSPTGWRQPQHF,TGCGCCAGCAGCCCGACGGGTTGGCGACAGCCCCAGCATTTT
NA,TRBJ1-3,TRBV3-1/TRBV3-2,NA,CASSQDMAGVYSGNTIYF,TGTGCCAGCAGCCAAGATATGGCAGGGGTTTATTCTGGAAACACCATATATTTT
NA,TRBJ1-5,TRBV3-1/TRBV3-2,TRBD1,CASSPSPGQSNQPQHF,TGTGCCAGCAGCCCCTCCCCGGGACAGTCCAATCAGCCCCAGCATTTT
NA,TRBJ1-6,TRBV7-9,NA,CASSLAGANNSPLHF,TGTGCCAGCAGCTTAGCGGGGGCTAATAATTCACCCCTCCACTTT
NA,TRBJ2-1,TRBV9,TRBD2,CASSGPSGSSYNEQFF,TGTGCCAGCAGCGGCCCTAGCGGAAGCTCCTACAATGAGCAGTTCTTC
NA,TRBJ2-3,TRBV5-8,TRBD2,CASSPGRVLTDTQYF,TGTGCCAGCAGCCCGGGGAGGGTCCTCACAGATACGCAGTATTTT
NA,TRBJ2-7,TRBV12-2,NA,CASRRGTAHEQYF,TGTGCAAGTCGCCGTGGGACAGCCCACGAGCAGTACTTC
NA,TRBJ2-3,TRBV21-1,NA,CASLEGEITDTQYF,TGTGCCAGCCTCGAAGGGGAAATCACAGATACGCAGTATTTT
NA,TRBJ2-2,TRBV18,NA,CASSPLLVGELFF,TGTGCCAGCTCACCACTACTCGTCGGGGAGCTGTTTTTT
NA,TRBJ1-2,TRBV7-9,NA,CASSIALGTSSRGYTF,TGTGCCAGCAGCATTGCACTCGGGACATCCTCTCGGGGCTACACCTTC
few,TRBJ2-1,TRBV11-2,TRBD2,CASSLIGGVGEQFF,TGTGCCAGCAGCTTAATCGGGGGGGTTGGTGAGCAGTTCTTC
NA,TRBJ2-3,TRBV2,TRBD2,CASSEAPQVAGGRDTQYF,TGTGCCAGCAGTGAAGCGCCTCAGGTCGCGGGGGGCCGGGATACGCAGTATTTT
NA,TRBJ2-1,TRBV10-1,TRBD2,CASRDLAGGYNEQFF,TGCGCCAGCAGAGATTTGGCGGGGGGCTACAATGAGCAGTTCTTC
once,TRBJ2-2,TRBV11-3,NA,CASSFGGAMNTGELFF,TGTGCCAGCAGCTTTGGGGGGGCGATGAACACCGGGGAGCTGTTTTTT
NA,TRBJ1-1,TRBV30,NA,CAWSRTSEAFF,TGTGCCTGGAGCCGAACTTCTGAAGCTTTCTTT
NA,TRBJ1-2,TRBV24-1,NA,CATSASEGHHGYTF,TGTGCCACCAGTGCGTCGGAAGGACACCATGGCTACACCTTC
NA,TRBJ2-4,TRBV6-5,TRBD1,CASSVSGTGTNIQYF,TGTGCCAGCAGCGTCTCCGGGACAGGGACGAACATTCAGTACTTC
NA,TRBJ2-3,TRBV11-3,NA,CASSLTAGSGTDTQYF,TGTGCCAGCAGCTTGACTGCGGGGTCGGGCACAGATACGCAGTATTTT
NA,TRBJ2-7,TRBV5-1,TRBD1,CASSGTLTGVGTDEQYF,TGCGCCAGCAGCGGAACTCTCACAGGGGTAGGTACGGACGAGCAGTACTTC